The 26 T cell receptor beta chains presented below share a single source sample, sequenced in a study of post-analysis software for immune sequencing data. Study-wide results and caveats: The five TRBV segments detected at higher frequency in patients than in controls included TRBV5-6, TRBV5-1 and TRBV20-1.

These receptors have no known antigen. TCR beta cDNA libraries had unique molecular identifiers. Each CDR3 protein is one row after TCRdb ran MiXCR on the PCR reads. The sample includes 650,000 to 850,000 distinct CDR3 sequences, just over 45% seen only once; the top ten take just under 5%. The specimen was blood. Source of these receptors: a girl between 5 and 17 years old with multiple sclerosis.

The chain joins TRBV9 to TRBJ2-1; TRBD1 matches at 8 bases. The length of the CDR3 is 16 residues. Per germline, CDR1 SGDLS and CDR2 YYNGEE. The trim removed 4 bases at V and 8 bases at J, leaving 14 bases unmatched. The CDR3 coding sequence is TGTGCCAGCAGCCCCATCCCAGGACAGGGTGGTGATGAGCAGTTCTTC. The encoded protein is CASSPIPGQGGDEQFF.

V gene TRBV7-2 combines with J gene TRBJ2-1; TRBD1 is a possible D gene (5 bases). The CDR3 runs to 14 residues. The germline gives CDR1 SGHTA, CDR2 FQGNSA. V lost 5 bases, J lost 6 bases, and 14 bases lay in between. CDR3 coding DNA: TGTGCCAGCAGCCCTCGGACACCCCGCAATGAGCAGTTCTTC. Translating gives CASSPRTPRNEQFF.

The V call is TRBV7-9, the J call TRBJ2-7; 7 bases line up with TRBD1. CDR3 size: 13 residues. Germline CDR1 is SEHNR and CDR2 is FQNEAQ (reference sequence). The V and J ends lost 8 bases and 3 bases, in that order; junction bases with no gene match: 7. The CDR3 spells CASSGTDNYEQYF. CDR3 nucleotide sequence: TGTGCCAGCTCCGGGACAGATAACTACGAGCAGTACTTC.

The V call is TRBV4-3, the J call TRBJ2-3, with 9 nucleotides matching TRBD1. Germline trimming cut 6 bases from V and 1 base from J; bases unmatched to any gene: 8. Germline V gene lookup returns CDR1 LGHNA and CDR2 YSLEER. The CDR3 loop spans 16 amino acids. The CDR3: CASSQTRDRGTDTQYF. CDR3 DNA sequence: TGCGCCAGCAGTCAAACCCGGGACAGGGGCACAGATACGCAGTATTTT.

This clonotype was counted a single time. J is TRBJ2-6 and V is TRBV10-3; D gene ambiguous. This CDR3 comprises 16 residues. V was shortened by 3 bases and J by 0 bases, with 9 bases between the two germline ends. Germline V CDR1 and CDR2: ENHRY, SYGVKD. This CDR3 reads CAISDMWGSGANVLTF. CDR3 DNA: TGTGCCATCAGTGATATGTGGGGCTCTGGGGCCAACGTCCTGACTTTC.

The J gene is TRBJ2-3, the V gene TRBV7-2; 8 positions agree with TRBD1. The CDR3 consists of 15 residues. From germline, CDR1 is SGHTA and CDR2 FQGNSA. The trim removed 4 bases at V and 6 bases at J, leaving 9 bases unmatched. The CDR3 sequence: CASSSDRGPPDTQYF. CDR3 bases: TGTGCCAGCAGCTCCGACAGGGGCCCTCCCGATACGCAGTATTTT.

V and J are TRBV12-3 or TRBV12-4 and TRBJ2-1; possibly TRBD1 or TRBD2 for D (5 bases each). The CDR3 consists of 16 residues. V was pared by 6 bases and J by 5 bases, with 20 bases between. CDR3 sequence: CASRGTPERPHNEQFF. The CDR3 DNA sequence: TGTGCCAGCAGAGGGACCCCTGAACGCCCACACAATGAGCAGTTCTTC.

The chain uses TRBV6-2 or TRBV6-3 and TRBJ2-7; perhaps TRBD1 as D (5 bases). This CDR3 is 13 amino acids long. Germline V CDR1 and CDR2: MNHEY, SVGEGT. Between the trimmed V and J ends, which lost 0 bases and 5 bases, there was a span of 8 bases. The CDR3 region is CASSYSSRDEQYF. Written as DNA, the CDR3 is TGTGCCAGCAGTTACTCTAGCAGGGACGAGCAGTACTTC.

This clonotype showed up just a few times. This chain links TRBV29-1 with TRBJ2-5, with D perhaps given as TRBD1 or TRBD2 (6 bases each). V lost 4 bases and J 4 bases, leaving 19 bases between the germline ends. Germline V CDR1 and CDR2: SQVTM, ANQGSEA. The CDR3 length is 15 residues. The CDR3 sequence: CSVAPGGGGIETQYF. In nucleotides, the CDR3 is TGCAGCGTTGCCCCCGGGGGCGGAGGGATAGAGACCCAGTACTTC.

This clonotype was counted a few times. The chain couples TRBV29-1 to TRBJ1-1; unclear D gene. Germline loops: CDR1 SQVTM, CDR2 ANQGSEA. The CDR3 extends over 15 amino acids. The V end was cut by 3 bases, the J end by 2 bases, with 16 bases between. CDR3 loop: CSVEGSVWGNTEAFF. In DNA form, the CDR3 reads TGCAGCGTTGAGGGCAGTGTTTGGGGTAACACTGAAGCTTTCTTT.

The CDR3 nucleotides are TGCGCCAGCAGCCAACAAGTAGCGGGAGGACCAGATACGCAGTATTTT. Translated: CASSQQVAGGPDTQYF. This rearrangement joins TRBV4-1 to TRBJ2-3; TRBD2 matches 10 bases. The CDR3 is 16 residues long. V gave up 2 bases and J gave up 4 bases; unmatched junction bases: 6. Germline V gene sequence: CDR1 MGHRA, CDR2 YSYEKL.

As to this clonotype: Given a much more abundant clone one base away, this may be a read error. The chain uses TRBV15 and TRBJ2-1; D is uncertain. V was trimmed by 5 bases and J by 8 bases, leaving 7 bases between them. The V gene's germline CDR1 is LNHNV and CDR2 YYDKDF (reference sequence). The CDR3 covers 11 residues. Here the CDR3 reads CATSGFHEQFF. In DNA form, the CDR3 reads TGTGCCACCAGCGGCTTCCATGAGCAGTTCTTC.

This clonotype showed up just a few times. J is TRBJ2-1 and V is TRBV7-9; D is undetermined. Between the trimmed V and J ends, which lost 5 bases and 6 bases, there was a span of 11 bases. CDR1 and CDR2 from the germline V gene are SEHNR and FQNEAQ (reference sequence). The CDR3 is 13 residues long. The CDR3 DNA follows: TGTGCCAGCAGCCCAGACTCGTTCAATGAGCAGTTCTTC. It specifies CASSPDSFNEQFF.

As DNA, the CDR3 is TGTGCCAGCACCCGTCCGACAGGGAACACAGATACGCAGTATTTT. Its translation is CASTRPTGNTDTQYF. This chain joins TRBV28 and TRBJ2-3, with 7 nucleotides matching TRBD1. The CDR3 contains 15 residues. From germline, CDR1 is MDHEN and CDR2 SYDVKM. V was clipped by 7 bases and J by 2 bases; unmatched bases: 9.

The rearrangement links TRBV15 to TRBJ1-6; no clear D. In germline, CDR1 is LNHNV, CDR2 YYDKDF (reference sequence). There are 13 residues in the CDR3. V lost 5 bases to trimming and J lost 8 bases, with 10 bases between them. CDR3 sequence (DNA): TGTGCCACCAGCGTAACGACCGATTCACCCCTCCACTTT. Its translation is CATSVTTDSPLHF.

The rearrangement joins TRBV20-1 to TRBJ1-5; 9 nucleotides match TRBD1. This CDR3 is 15 amino acids long. CDR1 and CDR2 from the germline V gene are DFQATT and SNEGSKA (reference sequence). Germline trimming cut 6 bases from V and 3 bases from J; bases unmatched to any gene: 9. CDR3 region: CSAIPDRGDNQPQHF. CDR3 nucleotide sequence: TGCAGTGCCATCCCCGACAGGGGGGACAATCAGCCCCAGCATTTT.

CDR3 in amino acids: CASSLRAGAYYEQYF. In nucleotides, the CDR3 is TGTGCCAGCAGTTTGAGGGCGGGAGCCTATTACGAGCAGTACTTC. V gene TRBV27 combines with J gene TRBJ2-7; 7 positions agree with TRBD2. This CDR3 contains 15 residues. The V and J ends lost 3 bases and 4 bases, in that order; junction bases with no gene match: 9. The germline CDR1 and CDR2 sequences are MNHEY and SMNVEV (reference sequence).

The sample holds one count of this clonotype. The rearrangement links TRBV7-9 to TRBJ2-5; TRBD2 matches 7 bases. Germline lookup yields CDR1 SEHNR and CDR2 FQNEAQ (reference sequence). The CDR3 is made up of 16 amino acids. After removal of 5 bases from V and 2 bases from J, the junction contained 11 bases not matched to a gene. CDR3 protein: CASSPTRASGQETQYF. The CDR3 DNA follows: TGTGCCAGCAGCCCGACTCGGGCTAGCGGACAAGAGACCCAGTACTTC.

This clonotype was seen only a few times. This chain joins TRBV6-1 and TRBJ2-5; TRBD2 matches at 11 bases. The J segment lost 7 bases and the V segment lost 4 bases, leaving 14 bases of the junction unmatched. CDR3 length: 17 residues. Germline-derived CDR1 and CDR2 are MNHNS and SASEGT. CDR3 bases: TGTGCCAGCAGTGGTCCGACTAGCGGGAATCCTCTTGGGACCCAGTACTTC. Translation: CASSGPTSGNPLGTQYF.

This chain uses TRBV9 with TRBJ1-5, with D hard to call. Germline CDR1 and CDR2: SGDLS and YYNGEE. The V gene lost 0 bases and the J gene lost 4 bases, with 11 bases spanning the gap. The CDR3 runs to 15 residues. The DNA of the CDR3 is TGTGCCAGCAGCGTAGGCGCGGGTCGGAATCAGCCCCAGCATTTT. Its translation is CASSVGAGRNQPQHF.

V is TRBV27 and J is TRBJ2-7; 11 nucleotides line up with TRBD2. The ends lost 5 bases at V and 4 bases at J; junction bases unmatched: 7. This CDR3 region has 15 residues. The germline V gene has CDR1 MNHEY and CDR2 SMNVEV (reference sequence). The CDR3, as DNA: TGTGCCAGCAGTCTGGCTAGCGGGAGGCATTACGAGCAGTACTTC. Protein: CASSLASGRHYEQYF.

The chain employs TRBV7-9 and TRBJ2-7, with a weak D call TRBD1 (6 bases). In germline, CDR1 is SEHNR, CDR2 FQNEAQ (reference sequence). The CDR3 is 15 amino acids. V dropped 5 bases and J dropped 6 bases, with 20 bases sitting between them. CDR3 DNA: TGTGCCAGCAGCAAGGAGCGGACAGCAGCCGGCGAGCAGTACTTC. The encoded protein is CASSKERTAAGEQYF. The variable domain in full, completed from reference TRBV7-9 and TRBJ2-7, reads DTGVSQNPRHKITKRGQNVTFRCDPISEHNRLYWYRQTLGQGPEFLTYFQNEAQLEKSRLLSDRFSAERPKGSFSTLEIQRTEQGDSAMYLCASSKERTAAGEQYFGPGTRLTVT.

The table lists this clonotype with many counts. The chain combines TRBV20-1 with TRBJ2-7, with 12 bases matching TRBD2. Germline values: CDR1 DFQATT, CDR2 SNEGSKA (reference sequence). Trimming took 5 bases from V and 0 from J; bases not matched to a gene: 2. The CDR3 consists of 14 residues. Here the CDR3 reads CSAPTSGSSYEQYF. The CDR3 region has the DNA TGCAGTGCTCCGACTAGCGGGAGCTCCTACGAGCAGTACTTC.

This chain links TRBV9 with TRBJ2-2; TRBD2 matches 10 bases. The CDR3 runs 18 residues. Trimming cost V 5 bases and J 0 bases; bases outside gene matches: 10. CDR1 and CDR2 from the germline V gene are SGDLS and YYNGEE. The CDR3 DNA follows: TGTGCCAGCAGTCCCAGGCCTAGCGGGAGATCGAACACCGGGGAGCTGTTTTTT. Protein product: CASSPRPSGRSNTGELFF. Filled out from reference TRBV9 and TRBJ2-2, the complete variable domain reads DSGVTQTPKHLITATGQRVTLRCSPRSGDLSVYWYQQSLDQGLQFLIQYYNGEERAKGNILERFSAQQFPDLHSELNLSSLELGDSALYFCASSPRPSGRSNTGELFFGEGSRLTVL.

This clonotype has a handful of counts. This sequence joins TRBV27 and TRBJ1-1, with 11 bases lining up with TRBD1. The CDR3 covers 15 residues. J gave up 5 bases and V 3 bases, and 5 bases lay outside the gene matches. Per the germline V gene, CDR1 is MNHEY and CDR2 is SMNVEV (reference sequence). The CDR3: CASSLRTGGWTEAFF. The DNA for the CDR3 is TGTGCCAGCAGTTTGAGGACAGGGGGCTGGACTGAAGCTTTCTTT.

CDR3 sequence (DNA): TGCAGCGTCGCTTTCGGGTACAATGAGCAGTTCTTC. Its protein is CSVAFGYNEQFF. This chain connects TRBV29-1 to TRBJ2-1; D ambiguous. The CDR3 is 12 residues long. The V gene's germline CDR1 is SQVTM and CDR2 ANQGSEA. Trimming pared 6 bases from V and 4 bases from J, leaving 10 bases between.